This T cell receptor beta chain appears in the sequencing data of a study of cytomegalovirus exposure and HLA in healthy donors. Study-level results: Most TCR sequences were rare, but some public TCRs occurred in many donors.

Researchers ran the PCR with 60 Vbeta and 13 Jbeta primers. As processed by the authors: A later analysis tallied some 84 million unique TCR beta chains, approximately 11 million of them shared. Produced via immunoSEQ multiplex PCR; TCRdb's table is partial and in-frame only. That table is the source of V, J and clone size, and D and trimming were worked out from the DNA. The table has around 100,000 clones, roughly 83% seen once. Germline V gene data show CDR1 as LNHDA and CDR2 as SQIVND (reference sequence). The CDR3 contains 17 residues. J gave up 0 bases and V 7 bases, and 10 bases lay outside the gene matches. About this clone: No antigen is known for it.

The source of this sequence is a young woman in good health and CMV-seropositive. Specimen: PBMCs. The V call is TRBV19, the J call TRBJ1-2; TRBD1 aligns across 11 bases. DNA of the CDR3: TGTGCCAGTAACACAGGAGGGACAGGGGGGACTAACTATGGCTACACCTTC. Its protein is CASNTGGTGGTNYGYTF.